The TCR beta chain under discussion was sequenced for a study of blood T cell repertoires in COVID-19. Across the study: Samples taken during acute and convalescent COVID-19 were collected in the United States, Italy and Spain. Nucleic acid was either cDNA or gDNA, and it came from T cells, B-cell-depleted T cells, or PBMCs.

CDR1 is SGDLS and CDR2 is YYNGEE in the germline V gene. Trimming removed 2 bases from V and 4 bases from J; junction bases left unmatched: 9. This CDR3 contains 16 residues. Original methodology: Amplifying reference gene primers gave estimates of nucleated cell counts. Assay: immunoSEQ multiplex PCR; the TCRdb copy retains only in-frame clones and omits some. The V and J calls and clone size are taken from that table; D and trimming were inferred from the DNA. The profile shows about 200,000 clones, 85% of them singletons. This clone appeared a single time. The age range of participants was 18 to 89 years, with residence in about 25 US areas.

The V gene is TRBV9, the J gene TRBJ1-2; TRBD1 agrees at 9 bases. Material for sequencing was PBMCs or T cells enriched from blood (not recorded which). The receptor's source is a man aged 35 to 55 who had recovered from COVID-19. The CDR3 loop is CASSVNVDRGVYGYTF. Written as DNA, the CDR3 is TGTGCCAGCAGCGTGAATGTGGACAGGGGCGTCTATGGCTACACCTTC.